This T cell receptor (beta chain) appears in the sequencing data of a study of CD8 T cells in ankylosing spondylitis. With respect to this clonotype: The antigen is not known. One end of the junction fails to match germline, which may point to a read error.

Quantitative molecular-barcoded 5'-RACE generated the TCR beta libraries. MiXCR, run by TCRdb on the 5' RACE reads, gives a single entry per CDR3 protein. Here the sample spans just over 150,000 distinct CDR3 sequences, around 16% being singletons. Whole-study results and caveats: Previous work reported some of these motif variants in the synovial fluid and blood of reactive arthritis. From matched ankylosing spondylitis synovial fluid, disease-linked clones were reportedly recovered at significantly enriched levels. Within peripheral blood, clones linked to disease were CD8+ and relatively rare.

The germline CDR1 and CDR2 sequences are SGHRS and YFSETQ. The CDR3 covers 14 residues. V usage is TRBV5-1 and J usage is TRBJ1-1; the D is unclear. Sequencing input: blood, either unsorted or a sorted T cell fraction (not recorded which). This sequence originates from a male donor with ankylosing spondylitis or in good health (not recorded which). CDR3 in DNA: TGCGCCAGCAGCTTGGCCACCACCGACACTGCAGCTTTCTTT. Translating it yields CASSLATTDTAAFF.